This T cell receptor (beta chain) derives from a study of blood T cell repertoires in COVID-19. Across the study: Samples of COVID-19 (acute and convalescent) were obtained from the United States, Italy and Spain. Sample material is recorded as cDNA or gDNA derived from T cells, B-cell-depleted T cells, or PBMCs.

In the study's own analysis: Reference gene primer amplification in the assay estimated nucleated cell counts. The table came from immunoSEQ multiplex PCR; TCRdb's copy has only in-frame clones and leaves some out. The DNA gave D and trimming, while V, J and clone size come from that table. This table has roughly 50,000 clones, roughly nine tenths appearing once. The origin of this receptor is a woman in her thirties or forties with active COVID-19. Sequencing used peripheral blood.

The CDR3 DNA reads TGTGCTAGTGGTTTGGTACGCTTGCCGACAGTGATCAATCAGCCCCAGCATTTT. This encodes CASGLVRLPTVINQPQHF. The V and J genes are TRBV12-5 and TRBJ1-5; D is perhaps TRBD1 (5 bases). V gave up 0 bases and J gave up 3 bases, with 18 bases separating them. Per the germline V gene, CDR1 is LGHNT and CDR2 is FRNRAP. The CDR3 has 18 amino acids.